This TCR beta chain stems from a study of early T cells in non-severe SARS-CoV-2 infection. Study-level findings and limits: VDJdb matching skewed toward anti-spike CD8 responses, missing private and CD4 specificities.

This clonotype was detected ten times or more. Antigen specificity is unknown. The CDR3 is 14 amino acids. Germline V gene sequence: CDR1 SGHTA, CDR2 FQGNSA. After removal of 2 bases from V and 3 bases from J, the junction contained 4 bases not matched to a gene. The TCR library protocol attached unique molecular identifiers to the individual cDNA molecules. TCRdb reprocessed the 5' RACE reads via MiXCR and lists one record per CDR3 protein. The sample lists some 41,000 distinct CDR3 sequences, 5.8% occurring once. V usage is TRBV7-2 and J usage is TRBJ2-7, with 7 bases matching TRBD1. This clonotype was obtained from an adult who was a healthcare worker with PCR-confirmed SARS-CoV-2 infection or an uninfected control (not recorded which). Sequencing used whole blood. Written as DNA, the CDR3 is TGTGCCAGCAGCTTATCGCCAGGGGGCTACGAGCAGTACTTC. This codes for CASSLSPGGYEQYF.